What follows are 9 T cell receptor beta chains derived from one specimen sequenced in a study of T cell repertoires in cytomegalovirus infection. TCRdb re-analysed the reads in MiXCR, keeping a single row per CDR3 protein. The sample holds 250,000 or so distinct CDR3 sequences, about 18% seen once. The specimen sequenced was CD8+ T cells from PBMCs. The receptors originated from a human donor in good health (CMV status not recorded). Some clones in this sample may be carry-over from other donors' samples.

This clonotype was observed a handful of times. This sequence joins TRBV29-1 and TRBJ1-1; 7 bases match TRBD1. CDR1 and CDR2 from the germline V gene are SQVTM and ANQGSEA. This CDR3 is built from 15 residues. V shed 3 bases and J 0 bases; nucleotides not matched to a gene: 7. For the CDR3, the DNA is TGCAGCGTTGACCTACAGGGGACCATGAACACTGAAGCTTTCTTT. Translated: CSVDLQGTMNTEAFF.

The chain carries TRBV20-1 and TRBJ2-1; 10 bases are a match to TRBD2. Germline V gene lookup returns CDR1 DFQATT and CDR2 SNEGSKA (reference sequence). The CDR3 runs to 16 residues. Unmatched junction bases numbered 10, after V lost 0 bases and J lost 8 bases. The CDR3 sequence: CSARDLQRGGFDEQFF. CDR3 nucleotide sequence: TGCAGTGCTAGAGACCTCCAGCGGGGGGGCTTTGATGAGCAGTTCTTC.

The V gene is TRBV6-5, the J gene TRBJ2-3; the match to TRBD2 covers 12 bases. The CDR3 loop spans 16 amino acids. Germline CDR1 reads MNHEY; CDR2 reads SVGAGI. V gave up 7 bases and J gave up 2 bases; unmatched junction bases: 7. The CDR3 is CASNPGLAGSTDTQYF. CDR3 nucleotide sequence: TGTGCCAGCAACCCCGGACTAGCGGGGTCCACAGATACGCAGTATTTT.

This clonotype was seen at least ten times. V usage is TRBV6-2 or TRBV6-3 and J usage is TRBJ2-1; 9 nucleotides agree with TRBD1. Germline lookup yields CDR1 MNHEY and CDR2 SVGEGT. Unmatched junction bases numbered 10, after V lost 6 bases and J lost 4 bases. There are 16 residues in the CDR3. As DNA, the CDR3 is TGTGCCAGCAGACAGAATACAGGGGGCGCTTACAATGAGCAGTTCTTC. Amino acid sequence: CASRQNTGGAYNEQFF.

Ten or more counts support this clonotype. The CDR3 region is CASSLEDYEQYF. The CDR3, as DNA: TGTGCCAGCAGCCTGGAAGACTACGAGCAGTACTTC. The chain is built from TRBV7-8 and TRBJ2-7; D remains ambiguous. Trimming stripped 5 bases from V and 3 bases from J, with 8 bases between. Germline V gene data show CDR1 as SGHVS and CDR2 as FQNEAQ. The CDR3 is 12 amino acids.

This clonotype was counted only a few times. The V gene is TRBV29-1, the J gene TRBJ2-2; D might be TRBD1 (5 bases). V was clipped by 0 bases and J by 5 bases, with 10 bases between them. Germline V gene data show CDR1 as SQVTM and CDR2 as ANQGSEA. The CDR3 spans 14 residues. This CDR3 reads CSVEEGRGTGELFF. CDR3 sequence (DNA): TGCAGCGTTGAAGAGGGGCGCGGTACCGGGGAGCTGTTTTTT.

This clonotype was counted many times. The chain is built from TRBV27 and TRBJ1-6; 7 nucleotides align to TRBD1. CDR3 length: 14 residues. V trimming: 7 bases; J trimming: 5 bases; junction bases outside the gene matches: 5. CDR1 and CDR2 from the germline V gene are MNHEY and SMNVEV (reference sequence). CDR3 bases: TGTGCCAGCACCCTCGGACAGGATAATTCACCCCTCCACTTT. Its translation is CASTLGQDNSPLHF.

There are a few counts of this clonotype. The chain is built from TRBV2 and TRBJ2-6; no clear D. Germline values: CDR1 SNHLY, CDR2 FYNNEI. The CDR3 extends over 15 amino acids. The V and J ends lost 2 bases and 0 bases respectively, with 5 bases between them. CDR3 bases: TGTGCCAGCAGTGAACTGCTCTCTGGGGCCAACGTCCTGACTTTC. This codes for CASSELLSGANVLTF.

J is TRBJ1-2 and V is TRBV20-1; a weak D match, TRBD1 (5 bases). The V gene's germline CDR1 is DFQATT and CDR2 SNEGSKA (reference sequence). V shed 0 bases and J shed 2 bases, with 10 bases lying between them. CDR3 length: 14 residues. The CDR3 coding sequence is TGCAGTGCTAGAGAGTGGAGGGACAACTATGGCTACACCTTC. As protein: CSAREWRDNYGYTF.